This T cell receptor (beta chain) was captured in a study of T cells in Graves' hyperthyroidism and ophthalmopathy. Patients aged 18 to 65 had newly diagnosed hyperthyroidism lasting under 2 months. A word on this clonotype: Its antigen is currently unknown.

Trimming removed 3 bases from V and 1 base from J, with 18 bases in between. The CDR3 spans 18 residues. Germline assignment: CDR1 SGHAT and CDR2 FQDESV (reference sequence). Amplification yielded TCR beta CDR3 regions, with RNA transcripts as the source. HTBI primers were employed in a first-round RT-PCR of the TCR CDR3. TCRdb re-analysed the multiplex PCR reads in MiXCR, keeping a single row per CDR3 protein. The sample has hundreds of thousands of distinct CDR3 sequences, roughly 46% seen once. Study-wide points: Researchers found most expanded thyroid clonotypes above 0.001 in blood as well. Through a model of 13 V-J features, ophthalmopathy was separated from stable hyperthyroidism.

The TCR sequence derives from a woman aged 18-30 years with Graves' hyperthyroidism. This rearrangement joins TRBV11-1 to TRBJ2-2, with TRBD2 as a possible D gene (6 bases). The sequenced sample was peripheral blood or thyroid tissue (not recorded which). CDR3 DNA: TGTGCCAGCAGCTTCTCCCCCCGACTAGTTCAGAACACCGGGGAGCTGTTTTTT. Protein product: CASSFSPRLVQNTGELFF.